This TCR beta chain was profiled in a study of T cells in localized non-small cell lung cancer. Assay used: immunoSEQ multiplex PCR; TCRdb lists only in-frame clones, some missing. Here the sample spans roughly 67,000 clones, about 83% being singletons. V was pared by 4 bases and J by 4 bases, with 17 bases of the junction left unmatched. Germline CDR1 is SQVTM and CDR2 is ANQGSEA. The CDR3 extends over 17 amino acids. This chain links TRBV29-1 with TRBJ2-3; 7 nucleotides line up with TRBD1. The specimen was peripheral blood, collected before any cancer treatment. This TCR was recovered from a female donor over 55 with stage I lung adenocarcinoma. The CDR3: CSVGHPRQGLVADTQYF. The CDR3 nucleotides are TGCAGCGTTGGACATCCCAGACAGGGCTTAGTAGCAGATACGCAGTATTTT.